These 16 T cell receptor beta chains originate from one sample sequenced in a study of T cells in Graves' hyperthyroidism and ophthalmopathy. Template material for amplifying TCR beta CDR3 regions consisted of RNA transcripts. The TCR CDR3 was amplified in a first-round RT-PCR using the HTBI primer set. TCRdb re-derived calls from the multiplex PCR reads in MiXCR, one entry per CDR3 protein. The table lists roughly 570,000 distinct CDR3 sequences, under 60% of them singletons. The specimen was peripheral blood or thyroid tissue (not recorded which). The receptor set was obtained from a woman aged 18-29 years with Graves' hyperthyroidism.

There are many counts of this clonotype. V is TRBV12-3 or TRBV12-4 and J is TRBJ1-1; 7 bases align to TRBD1. The trim removed 6 bases at V and 6 bases at J, leaving 7 bases unmatched. The CDR3 contains 13 residues. The CDR3 sequence is CASRTGSYPEAFF. Here the CDR3 DNA reads TGTGCCAGCAGGACAGGGAGCTACCCTGAAGCTTTCTTT.

In its sample, this clonotype was seen once. The chain's CDR3 is CSVEDQAVSSYNEQFF. In DNA form, the CDR3 reads TGCAGCGTTGAAGATCAGGCAGTCTCCTCCTACAATGAGCAGTTCTTC. This chain joins TRBV29-1 and TRBJ2-1; D unresolved. The germline V gene encodes CDR1 SQVTM and CDR2 ANQGSEA. The CDR3 runs to 16 residues. Trimming removed 0 bases at V and 0 bases at J, with 12 bases between.

This chain joins TRBV7-6 and TRBJ1-1; possible D gene TRBD1, 5 bases. Germline V gives CDR1 SGHVS, CDR2 FNYEAQ. Between the trimmed V and J ends, which lost 4 bases and 4 bases, there was a span of 13 bases. The CDR3 is 14 amino acids. The CDR3 loop is CASSSKGPGTEAFF. The CDR3 DNA sequence: TGTGCCAGCAGCTCCAAGGGACCGGGCACTGAAGCTTTCTTT.

This clonotype was counted at least ten times. The gene calls are TRBV11-3 and TRBJ2-7, with D unclear. There are 13 residues in the CDR3. Germline values: CDR1 SGHNT, CDR2 YENEEA. Trimming removed 4 bases at V and 3 bases at J, with 10 bases between. CDR3 region: CASSSQVGYEQYF. In DNA, the CDR3 is TGTGCCAGCAGCTCCCAAGTGGGCTACGAGCAGTACTTC.

The chain couples TRBV12-5 to TRBJ2-6; D ambiguous. This CDR3 has 16 residues. The V gene's germline CDR1 is LGHNT and CDR2 FRNRAP. Trimming took off 1 base at V and 2 bases at J, with 9 bases between the two ends. The CDR3 sequence is CASGLGLGTGANVLTF. CDR3 DNA sequence: TGTGCTAGTGGTTTGGGCCTGGGCACTGGGGCCAACGTCCTGACTTTC.

This clonotype was seen a handful of times. V usage is TRBV18 and J usage is TRBJ2-7; D is undetermined. V lost 3 bases and J 6 bases, leaving 15 bases between the germline ends. Germline CDR1 is KGHSH and CDR2 is LQKENI. There are 14 residues in the CDR3. In DNA, the CDR3 is TGTGCCAGCTCACCTCTAAGTGGCCGCCGCGAGCAGTACTTC. As protein: CASSPLSGRREQYF.

The chain is built from TRBV27 and TRBJ2-2; 8 positions agree with TRBD1. V was clipped by 8 bases and J by 6 bases; unmatched bases: 8. CDR1 is MNHEY and CDR2 is SMNVEV in the germline V gene (reference sequence). The CDR3 extends over 14 amino acids. CDR3 amino acids: CASADQGAAGELFF. Written as DNA, the CDR3 is TGTGCCAGCGCCGATCAGGGGGCGGCCGGGGAGCTGTTTTTT.

Ten or more counts support this clonotype. The V call is TRBV19, the J call TRBJ1-5; no firm D call. The CDR3 runs 16 residues. CDR1 LNHDA and CDR2 SQIVND come from the germline V gene (reference sequence). V was shortened by 4 bases and J by 7 bases, with 20 bases between the two germline ends. The CDR3 bases are TGTGCCAGTAGTAAACGGGCCGAAATATCCGGCCAGCCCCAGCATTTT. This translates into CASSKRAEISGQPQHF.

About this clonotype: Germline and junction disagree at one end, which may indicate a read error. V gene TRBV11-3 combines with J gene TRBJ1-1; the D gene is possibly TRBD1 (5 bases). Germline V lookup: CDR1 SGHNT, CDR2 YENEEA. CDR3 length: 12 amino acids. CDR3 DNA sequence: TGTGCCAGCAGCTTGGGGCGGGGAGAAGCTTCCTTT. This translates into CASSLGRGEASF.

This clonotype was seen at least ten times. Germline is not matched at one junction end, which may reflect a read error. The chain employs TRBV28 and TRBJ1-1, with D unresolved. This CDR3 comprises 12 residues. Germline lookup yields CDR1 MDHEN and CDR2 SYDVKM. The CDR3 region has the DNA TGTGCCAGCAGCTTATCACGGACTGAAGCTTTCTTT. Amino acid sequence: CASSLSRTEAFF.

The J gene is TRBJ2-1, the V gene TRBV19, with 15 nucleotides matching TRBD2. V was pared by 1 base and J by 7 bases, with 2 bases of the junction left unmatched. There are 16 residues in the CDR3. Germline V gene sequence: CDR1 LNHDA, CDR2 SQIVND (reference sequence). CDR3 DNA sequence: TGTGCCAGTAGTATAGTGGGGACTAGCGGGAGGAATGAGCAGTTCTTC. Its protein is CASSIVGTSGRNEQFF.

There are a few counts of this clonotype. V gene TRBV24-1 combines with J gene TRBJ1-5; 9 bases match TRBD1. This CDR3 contains 20 residues. Germline assignment: CDR1 KGHDR and CDR2 SFDVKD. With V trimmed by 3 bases and J by 0 bases, 14 bases remained unmatched. Here the CDR3 DNA reads TGTGCCACCAGTGATCCTAACAGGGGGCGCCGAATCTATAGCAATCAGCCCCAGCATTTT. Protein: CATSDPNRGRRIYSNQPQHF.

The chain couples TRBV10-3 to TRBJ2-7; 9 bases agree with TRBD1. Germline V gene lookup returns CDR1 ENHRY and CDR2 SYGVKD. The CDR3 runs 14 residues. V lost 4 bases and J lost 7; bases outside the gene matches: 8. The CDR3 nucleotides are TGTGCCATCAGTGGCACAGGGGGCGTCTATGAGCAGTACTTC. It is translated as CAISGTGGVYEQYF.

This clonotype was counted at least ten times. CDR3 coding DNA: TGTGCCAGCATCATACGAGGCTCTGGGGCCAACGTCCTGACTTTC. Its translation is CASIIRGSGANVLTF. V gene TRBV13 combines with J gene TRBJ2-6; D call uncertain. This CDR3 contains 15 residues. Trimming pared 7 bases from V and 0 bases from J, leaving 10 bases between. Germline loops: CDR1 PRHDT, CDR2 FYEKMQ (reference sequence). Variable domain in full (rest from reference TRBV13 and TRBJ2-6): AAGVIQSPRHLIKEKRETATLKCYPIPRHDTVYWYQQGPGQDPQFLISFYEKMQSDKGSIPDRFSAQQFSDYHSELNMSSLELGDSALYFCASIIRGSGANVLTFGAGSRLTVL.

There are many counts of this clonotype. The CDR3 DNA reads TGTGCCAGCAGCAGTTTGCCGGGACAGATTCTGAATTCACCCCTCCACTTT. Amino acid sequence: CASSSLPGQILNSPLHF. V usage is TRBV6-5 and J usage is TRBJ1-6; 7 nucleotides agree with TRBD1. CDR1 MNHEY and CDR2 SVGAGI come from the germline V gene. This CDR3 has 17 residues. J was trimmed by 7 bases and V by 6 bases; bases with no gene match: 15.

This chain joins TRBV19 and TRBJ1-5, with D unresolved. This CDR3 region has 14 residues. CDR1 LNHDA and CDR2 SQIVND come from the germline V gene (reference sequence). Trimming took 1 base from V and 6 from J, leaving 10 bases between them. The chain's CDR3 is CASSIVAGVQPQHF. CDR3 nucleotides: TGTGCCAGTAGTATAGTGGCGGGAGTTCAGCCCCAGCATTTT.